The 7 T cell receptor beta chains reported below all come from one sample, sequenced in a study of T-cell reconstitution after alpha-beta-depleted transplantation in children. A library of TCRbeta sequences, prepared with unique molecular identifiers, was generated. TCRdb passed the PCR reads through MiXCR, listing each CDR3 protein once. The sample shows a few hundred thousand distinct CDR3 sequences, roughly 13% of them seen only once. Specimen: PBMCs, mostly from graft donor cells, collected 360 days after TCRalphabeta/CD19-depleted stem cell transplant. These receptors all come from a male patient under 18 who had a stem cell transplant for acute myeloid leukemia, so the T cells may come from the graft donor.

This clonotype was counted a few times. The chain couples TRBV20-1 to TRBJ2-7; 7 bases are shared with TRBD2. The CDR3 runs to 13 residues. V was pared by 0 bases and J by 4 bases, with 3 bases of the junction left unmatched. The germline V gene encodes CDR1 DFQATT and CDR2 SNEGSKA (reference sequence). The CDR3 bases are TGCAGTGCTAGAGACCTAGCGGTTTACGAGCAGTACTTC. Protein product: CSARDLAVYEQYF.

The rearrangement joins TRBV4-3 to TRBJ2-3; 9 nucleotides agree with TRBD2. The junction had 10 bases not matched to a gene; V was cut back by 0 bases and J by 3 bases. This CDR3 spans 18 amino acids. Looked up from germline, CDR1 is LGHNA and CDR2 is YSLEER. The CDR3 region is CASSQEVVLAGTTDTQYF. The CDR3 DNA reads TGCGCCAGCAGCCAAGAGGTAGTCCTAGCGGGAACTACAGATACGCAGTATTTT.

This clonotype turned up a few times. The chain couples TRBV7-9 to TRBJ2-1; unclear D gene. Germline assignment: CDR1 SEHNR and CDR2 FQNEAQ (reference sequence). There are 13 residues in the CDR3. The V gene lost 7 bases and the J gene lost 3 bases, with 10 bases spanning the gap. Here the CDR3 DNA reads TGTGCCAGCACCGAGGTCGGCTACAATGAGCAGTTCTTC. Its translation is CASTEVGYNEQFF.

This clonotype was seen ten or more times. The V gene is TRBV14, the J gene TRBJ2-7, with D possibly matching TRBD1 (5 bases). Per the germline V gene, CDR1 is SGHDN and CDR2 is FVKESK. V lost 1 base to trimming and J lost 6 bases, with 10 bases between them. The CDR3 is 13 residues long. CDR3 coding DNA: TGTGCCAGCAGCCAAGTAGGGGCAGGCGAGCAGTACTTC. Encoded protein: CASSQVGAGEQYF.

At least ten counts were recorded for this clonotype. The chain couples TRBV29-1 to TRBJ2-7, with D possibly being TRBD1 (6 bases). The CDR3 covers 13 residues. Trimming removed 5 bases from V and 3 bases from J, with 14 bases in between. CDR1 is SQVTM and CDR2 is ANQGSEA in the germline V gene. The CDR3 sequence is CSVRTDFYYEQYF. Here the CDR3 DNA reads TGCAGCGTTCGGACAGATTTTTACTACGAGCAGTACTTC.

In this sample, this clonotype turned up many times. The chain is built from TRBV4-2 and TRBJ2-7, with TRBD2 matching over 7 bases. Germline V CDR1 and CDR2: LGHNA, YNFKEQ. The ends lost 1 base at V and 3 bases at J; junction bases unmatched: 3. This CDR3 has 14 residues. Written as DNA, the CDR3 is TGTGCCAGCAGCCAAGTGAAGCGGGACTACGAGCAGTACTTC. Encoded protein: CASSQVKRDYEQYF.

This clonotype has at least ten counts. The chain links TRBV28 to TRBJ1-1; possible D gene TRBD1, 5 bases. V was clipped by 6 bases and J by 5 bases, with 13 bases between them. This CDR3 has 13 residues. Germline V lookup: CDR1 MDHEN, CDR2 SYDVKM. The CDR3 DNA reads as TGTGCCAGCAGCCCAGGGTCGGGTACTGAAGCTTTCTTT. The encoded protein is CASSPGSGTEAFF.